This TCR beta chain stems from a study of spatial heterogeneity in lung cancer. Study in general: Consistent detection of more beta-chain than alpha-chain sequences was observed.

This clonotype appeared many times. Its antigen is unidentified. The study tagged each TCR cDNA molecule with a unique molecular identifier. TCRdb reprocessed the 5' RACE reads via MiXCR and lists one record per CDR3 protein. The table includes around 40,000 distinct CDR3 sequences, under 7% detected once. Study-level points and caveats: Ubiquitous expanded tumor TCRs showed up in blood more at resection than follow-up.

The time point was: sample taken at primary tumor resection. The input material, whole RNA from tumor, nontumor lung or frozen PBMC, was sequenced unsorted. Patients with untreated early-stage non-small cell lung cancer, numbering 72, were the donors. This receptor was obtained from a male donor with early-stage non-small cell lung cancer. The specimen comprised PBMCs, sampled at surgery.

This CDR3 is CASSLYGGSPLHF. DNA for the CDR3: TGTGCCAGCAGCTTATATGGAGGGTCACCCCTCCACTTT. The chain employs TRBV7-9 and TRBJ1-6; D is uncertain. The length of the CDR3 is 13 residues. Trimming shortened V by 2 bases and J by 10 bases, and 9 bases separated the two germline ends. Looked up from germline, CDR1 is SEHNR and CDR2 is FQNEAQ (reference sequence).